The clone carrying this TCR beta chain was detected a few times. The data were obtained in a study of blood T cell repertoires in COVID-19. From germline, CDR1 is SGHTA and CDR2 FQGTGA. V shed 0 bases and J 7 bases; nucleotides not matched to a gene: 5. This CDR3 is built from 16 residues. Clones were read by immunoSEQ multiplex PCR, and TCRdb kept only the in-frame ones, dropping some. The table shows hundreds of thousands of clones, with 88% occurring only once. Sequences were obtained from peripheral blood. This clonotype originated in a man aged 80 or over with acute or convalescent COVID-19. The chain employs TRBV7-3 and TRBJ1-6; 8 positions match TRBD1. The CDR3 protein is CASSLTRQGANSPLHF. The CDR3 DNA is TGTGCCAGCAGCTTAACGCGGCAGGGGGCGAATTCACCCCTCCACTTT.